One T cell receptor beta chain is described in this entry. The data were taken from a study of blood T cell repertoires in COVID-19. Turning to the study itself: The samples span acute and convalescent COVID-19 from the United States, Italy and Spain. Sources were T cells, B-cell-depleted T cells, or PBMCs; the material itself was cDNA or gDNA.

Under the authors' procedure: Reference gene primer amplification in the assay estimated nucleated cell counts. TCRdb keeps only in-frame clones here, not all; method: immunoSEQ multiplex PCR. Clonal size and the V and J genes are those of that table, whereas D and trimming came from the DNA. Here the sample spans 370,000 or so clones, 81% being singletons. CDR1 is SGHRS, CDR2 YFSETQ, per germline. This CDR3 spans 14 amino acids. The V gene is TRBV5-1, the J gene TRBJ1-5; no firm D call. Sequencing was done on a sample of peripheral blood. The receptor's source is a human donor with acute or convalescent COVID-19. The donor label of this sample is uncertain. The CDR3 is CSSSPENSNQPQHF. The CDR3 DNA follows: TGCTCTAGCTCTCCAGAGAACAGCAATCAGCCCCAGCATTTT.